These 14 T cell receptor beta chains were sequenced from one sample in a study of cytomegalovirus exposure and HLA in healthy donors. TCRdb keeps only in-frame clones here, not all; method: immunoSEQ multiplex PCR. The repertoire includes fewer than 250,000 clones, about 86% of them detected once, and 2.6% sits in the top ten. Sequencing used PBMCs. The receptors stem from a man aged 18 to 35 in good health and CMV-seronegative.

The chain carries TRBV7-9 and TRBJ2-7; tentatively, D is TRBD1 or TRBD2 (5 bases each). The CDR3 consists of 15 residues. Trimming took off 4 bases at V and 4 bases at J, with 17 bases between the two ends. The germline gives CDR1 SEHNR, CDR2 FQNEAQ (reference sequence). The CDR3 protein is CASSSAVQEIYEQYF. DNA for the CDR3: TGTGCCAGCAGCTCAGCGGTACAGGAAATTTACGAGCAGTACTTC.

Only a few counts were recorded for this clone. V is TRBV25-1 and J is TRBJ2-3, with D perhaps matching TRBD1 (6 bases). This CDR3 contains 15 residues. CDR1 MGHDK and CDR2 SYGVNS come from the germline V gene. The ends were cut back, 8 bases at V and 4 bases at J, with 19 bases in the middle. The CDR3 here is CASGEQGVVSDTQYF. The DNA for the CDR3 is TGTGCCAGCGGGGAACAGGGAGTAGTATCAGATACGCAGTATTTT.

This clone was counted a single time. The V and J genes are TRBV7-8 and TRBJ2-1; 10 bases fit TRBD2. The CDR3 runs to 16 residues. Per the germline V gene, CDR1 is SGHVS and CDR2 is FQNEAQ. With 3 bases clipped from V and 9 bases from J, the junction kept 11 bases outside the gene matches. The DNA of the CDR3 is TGTGCCAGCAGCTTGGTCCTAATAGCGGGGGGCATTGAGCAGTTCTTC. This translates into CASSLVLIAGGIEQFF.

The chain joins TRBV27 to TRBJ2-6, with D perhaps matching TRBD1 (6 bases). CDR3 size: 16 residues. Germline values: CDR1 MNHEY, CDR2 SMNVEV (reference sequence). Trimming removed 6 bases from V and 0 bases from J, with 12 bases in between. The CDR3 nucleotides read TGTGCCAGCAGCGGCAGGGGAGCCTCTGGGGCCAACGTCCTGACTTTC. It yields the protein CASSGRGASGANVLTF.

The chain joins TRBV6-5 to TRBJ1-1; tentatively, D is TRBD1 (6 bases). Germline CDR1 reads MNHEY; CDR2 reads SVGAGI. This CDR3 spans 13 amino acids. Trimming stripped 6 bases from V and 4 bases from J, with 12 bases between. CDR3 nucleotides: TGTGCCAGCAGCTATCAGGGGATCACTGAAGCTTTCTTT. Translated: CASSYQGITEAFF.

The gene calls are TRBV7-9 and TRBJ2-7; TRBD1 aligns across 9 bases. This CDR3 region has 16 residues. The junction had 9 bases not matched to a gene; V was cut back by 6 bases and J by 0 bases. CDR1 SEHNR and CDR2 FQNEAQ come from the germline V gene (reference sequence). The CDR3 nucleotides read TGTGCCAGCAGTTCCACGGACAGGGGCAGCTCCTACGAGCAGTACTTC. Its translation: CASSSTDRGSSYEQYF.

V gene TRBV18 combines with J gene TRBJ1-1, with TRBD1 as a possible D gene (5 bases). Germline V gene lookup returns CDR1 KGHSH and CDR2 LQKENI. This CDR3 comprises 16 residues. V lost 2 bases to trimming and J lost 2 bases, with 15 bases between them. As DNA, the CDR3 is TGTGCCAGCTCACCAGTCGGGGGAGGGACTAACACTGAAGCTTTCTTT. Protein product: CASSPVGGGTNTEAFF.

The CDR3 bases are TGTGCCAGCAGCCAAACACTAGACACTGAAGCTTTCTTT. Its translation: CASSQTLDTEAFF. The gene calls are TRBV4-2 and TRBJ1-1; D is ambiguous. Germline V CDR1 and CDR2: LGHNA, YNFKEQ. The ends were cut back, 2 bases at V and 3 bases at J, with 7 bases in the middle. The CDR3 is 13 residues long.

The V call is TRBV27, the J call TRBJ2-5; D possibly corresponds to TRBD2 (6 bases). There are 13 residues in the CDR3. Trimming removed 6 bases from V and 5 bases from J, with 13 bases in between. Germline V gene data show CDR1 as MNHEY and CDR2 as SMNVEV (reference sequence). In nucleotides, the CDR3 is TGTGCCAGCAGCCGAGGACTACTCGAGACCCAGTACTTC. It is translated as CASSRGLLETQYF.

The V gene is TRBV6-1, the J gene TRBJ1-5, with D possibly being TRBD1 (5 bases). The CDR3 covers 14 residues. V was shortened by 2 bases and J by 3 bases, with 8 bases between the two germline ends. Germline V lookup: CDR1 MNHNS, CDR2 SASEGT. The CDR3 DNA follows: TGTGCCAGCAGTGAACCAGGGCCCAATCAGCCCCAGCATTTT. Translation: CASSEPGPNQPQHF.

The CDR3 loop reads CASSEARGDNQPQHF. Here the CDR3 DNA reads TGTGCCAGCAGTGAAGCCAGGGGTGACAATCAGCCCCAGCATTTT. J is TRBJ1-5 and V is TRBV25-1; D is possibly TRBD1 (6 bases). The CDR3 has 15 residues. V shed 2 bases and J shed 3 bases, with 11 bases lying between them. Germline V lookup: CDR1 MGHDK, CDR2 SYGVNS.

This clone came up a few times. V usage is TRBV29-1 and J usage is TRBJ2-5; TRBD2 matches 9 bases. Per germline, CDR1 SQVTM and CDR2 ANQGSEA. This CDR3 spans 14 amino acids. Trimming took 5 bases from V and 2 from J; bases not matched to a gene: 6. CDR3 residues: CSVRGGGEQETQYF. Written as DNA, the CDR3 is TGCAGCGTTCGGGGCGGGGGGGAACAAGAGACCCAGTACTTC.

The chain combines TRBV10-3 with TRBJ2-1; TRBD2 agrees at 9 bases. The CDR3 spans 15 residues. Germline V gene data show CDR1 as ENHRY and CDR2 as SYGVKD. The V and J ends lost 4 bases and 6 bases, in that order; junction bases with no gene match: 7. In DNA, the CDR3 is TGTGCCATCAGTGTCGGGCTAGCGGGGCCCAATGAGCAGTTCTTC. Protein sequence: CAISVGLAGPNEQFF.

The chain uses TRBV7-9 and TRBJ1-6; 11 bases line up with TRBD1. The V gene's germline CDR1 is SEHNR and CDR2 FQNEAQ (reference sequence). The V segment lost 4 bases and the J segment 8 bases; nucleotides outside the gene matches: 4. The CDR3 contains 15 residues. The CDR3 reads CASSSWTGGDSPLHF. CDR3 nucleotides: TGTGCCAGCAGCTCCTGGACAGGGGGCGATTCACCCCTCCACTTT.